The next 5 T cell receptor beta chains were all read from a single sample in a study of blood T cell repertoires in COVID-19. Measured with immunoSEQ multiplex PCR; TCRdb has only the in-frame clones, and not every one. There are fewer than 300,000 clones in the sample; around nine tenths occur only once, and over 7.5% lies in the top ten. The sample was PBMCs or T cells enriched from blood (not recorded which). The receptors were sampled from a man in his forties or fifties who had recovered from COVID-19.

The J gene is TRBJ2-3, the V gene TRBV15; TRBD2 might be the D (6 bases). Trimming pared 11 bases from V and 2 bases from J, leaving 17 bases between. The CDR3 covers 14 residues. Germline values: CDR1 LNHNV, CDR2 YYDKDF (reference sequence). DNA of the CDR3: TGTGCCTTTGCCGGGGGAGATCACACAGATACGCAGTATTTT. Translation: CAFAGGDHTDTQYF.

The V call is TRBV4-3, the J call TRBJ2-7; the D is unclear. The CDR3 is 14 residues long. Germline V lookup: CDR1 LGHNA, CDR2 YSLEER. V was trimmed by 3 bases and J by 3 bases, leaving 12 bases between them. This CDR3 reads CASSQAVRSYEQYF. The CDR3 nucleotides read TGCGCCAGCAGCCAGGCAGTGAGGAGCTACGAGCAGTACTTC.

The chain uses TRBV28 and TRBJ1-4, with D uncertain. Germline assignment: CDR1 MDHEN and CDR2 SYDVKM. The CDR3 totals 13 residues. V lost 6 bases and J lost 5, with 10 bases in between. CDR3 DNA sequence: TGTGCCAGCAGACGGACTTCCAATGAAAAACTGTTTTTT. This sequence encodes CASRRTSNEKLFF.

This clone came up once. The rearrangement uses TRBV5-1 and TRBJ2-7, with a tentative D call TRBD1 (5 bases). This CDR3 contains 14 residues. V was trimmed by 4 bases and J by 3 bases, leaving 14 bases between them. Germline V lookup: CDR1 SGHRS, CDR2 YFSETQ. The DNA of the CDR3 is TGCGCCAGCAGCATGACAACGGACAACTACGAGCAGTACTTC. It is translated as CASSMTTDNYEQYF.

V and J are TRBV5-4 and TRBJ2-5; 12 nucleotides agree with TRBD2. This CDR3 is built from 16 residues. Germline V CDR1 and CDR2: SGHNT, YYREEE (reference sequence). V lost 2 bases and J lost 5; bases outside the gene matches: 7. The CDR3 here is CASSLWASGGAETQYF. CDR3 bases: TGTGCCAGCAGCTTATGGGCTAGCGGGGGGGCGGAGACCCAGTACTTC.